This TCR beta chain was profiled in a study of OX40 agonist ivuxolimab in advanced cancers. Study at large: Aged roughly 23 to 79 with a mean of roughly 63 years, they were less than 90% male.

Sequencing was performed with immunoSEQ multiplex PCR; in TCRdb, only in-frame clones are kept and a portion is missing. The sample has some 80,000 clones; about 80% are singletons. The CDR3 has 14 amino acids. The sequenced sample was CD4+ or CD8+ T cells sorted from blood, obtained in a trial of the OX40 agonist ivuxolimab. This sequence joins TRBV12-1 and TRBJ2-7; the table's D call, TRBD1, was not checked against the DNA. TRBV12-1 is shown as a pseudogene. The receptor was derived from an adult with an advanced solid tumor such as melanoma, head and neck, liver or kidney cancer. The CDR3 region has the DNA TGTGCCAGCAGCTTCCTAGGGGGTCACCTCGAACAGTACGTC. It is translated as CASSFLGGHLEQYV.